Below are 5 T cell receptor beta chains sequenced from a single sample in a study of blood T cell repertoires in COVID-19 (TCRdb year 2020). Library method: the immunoSEQ multiplex PCR assay. As stored in TCRdb, this immuneACCESS dataset retains in-frame rearrangements with V and J assigned. A fraction of the clones does not appear; measured against another copy, unresolved V genes explain less than half of the discrepancy, and the remainder lacks a known reason. In all, the sample holds around 19,000 clones, and about 86% of those were seen once. Together, the top ten hold around 9.9% of the sample. Specimen: peripheral blood. These receptors were obtained from a human donor in a cohort sampled during active COVID-19.

J is TRBJ1-6 and V is TRBV10-2; TRBD1 aligns across 7 bases. V shed 2 bases and J 9 bases; nucleotides not matched to a gene: 4. Looked up from germline, CDR1 is WSHSY and CDR2 is SAAADI. This CDR3 has 14 amino acids. The CDR3 nucleotides are TGCGCCAGCAGTGAGCAGTCAGGGGGTTCACCCCTCCACTTT. Translated, it gives CASSEQSGGSPLHF.

This rearrangement joins TRBV7-8 to TRBJ2-7, with TRBD2 identical over 7 bases. The CDR3 consists of 18 residues. The germline CDR1 and CDR2 sequences are SGHVS and FQNEAQ. Unmatched junction bases numbered 12, after V lost 0 bases and J lost 1 base. CDR3 protein: CASSLALAGVVLSYEQYF. CDR3 sequence (DNA): TGTGCCAGCAGCTTAGCCTTAGCGGGCGTGGTCCTATCCTACGAGCAGTACTTC.

The chain has TRBV11-2 and TRBJ2-5; D is unresolved. V was cut by 5 bases and J by 5 bases, with 21 bases left in between. The CDR3 is made up of 16 amino acids. CDR1 and CDR2 from the germline V gene are SGHAT and FQNNGV. CDR3 loop: CASSQNVVGLRETQYF. The CDR3 region has the DNA TGTGCCAGCAGCCAGAACGTCGTAGGTTTGCGGGAGACCCAGTACTTC.

The V call is TRBV28, the J call TRBJ1-3; D may be TRBD1 (6 bases). The germline CDR1 and CDR2 sequences are MDHEN and SYDVKM. The V end was cut by 7 bases, the J end by 3 bases, with 13 bases between. CDR3 length: 14 amino acids. CDR3 in DNA: TGTGCCAGCATTGGACAGAGGTTTGGAAACACCATATATTTT. Its translation is CASIGQRFGNTIYF.

This chain links TRBV9 with TRBJ2-5; maybe TRBD2 (6 bases). The CDR3 totals 16 residues. The V gene's germline CDR1 is SGDLS and CDR2 YYNGEE. Trimming left V 5 bases short and J 5 bases short, with 22 bases between. The CDR3 loop reads CASSRSSGDVGETQYF. In nucleotides, the CDR3 is TGTGCCAGCAGTCGTAGTTCGGGGGATGTGGGTGAGACCCAGTACTTC.